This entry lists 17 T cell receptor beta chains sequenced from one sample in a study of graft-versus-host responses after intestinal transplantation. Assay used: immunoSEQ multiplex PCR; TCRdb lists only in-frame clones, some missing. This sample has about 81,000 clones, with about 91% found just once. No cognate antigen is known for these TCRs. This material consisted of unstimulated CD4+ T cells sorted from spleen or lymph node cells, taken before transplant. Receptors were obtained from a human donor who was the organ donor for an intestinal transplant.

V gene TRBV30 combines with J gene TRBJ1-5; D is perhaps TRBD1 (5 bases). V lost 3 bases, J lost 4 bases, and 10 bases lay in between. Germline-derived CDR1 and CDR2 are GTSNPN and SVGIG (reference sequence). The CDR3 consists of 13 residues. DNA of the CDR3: TGTGCCTGGAGCGCGACAGCTAATCAGCCCCAGCATTTT. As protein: CAWSATANQPQHF.

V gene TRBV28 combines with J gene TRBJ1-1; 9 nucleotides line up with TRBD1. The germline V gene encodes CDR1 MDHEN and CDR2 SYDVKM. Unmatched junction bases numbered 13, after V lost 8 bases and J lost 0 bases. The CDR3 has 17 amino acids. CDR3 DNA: TGTGCCAGCCGGGACAGGGCCCCAGCCCAAATGAACACTGAAGCTTTCTTT. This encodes CASRDRAPAQMNTEAFF.

The CDR3 DNA reads TGTGCCAGCAGCCCTAAGAAAAAAAACACTGAAGCTTTCTTT. This encodes CASSPKKKNTEAFF. The rearrangement uses TRBV7-2 and TRBJ1-1; unclear D gene. Germline values: CDR1 SGHTA, CDR2 FQGNSA. This CDR3 has 14 residues. Trimming left V 5 bases short and J 2 bases short, with 12 bases between.

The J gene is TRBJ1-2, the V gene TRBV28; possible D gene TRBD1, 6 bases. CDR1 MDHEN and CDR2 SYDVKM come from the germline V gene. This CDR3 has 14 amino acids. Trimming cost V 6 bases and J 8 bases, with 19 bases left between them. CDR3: CASRTPGGAGGYTF. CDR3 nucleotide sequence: TGTGCCAGCAGGACCCCTGGGGGGGCAGGGGGCTACACCTTC.

The CDR3 is CASSLAGTKNTEAFF. CDR3 nucleotides: TGCGCCAGCAGCTTGGCCGGGACTAAGAACACTGAAGCTTTCTTT. The gene calls are TRBV5-1 and TRBJ1-1; weak D call: TRBD1 (5 bases). The CDR3 has 15 residues. V lost 0 bases, J lost 1 base, and 10 bases lay in between. From germline, CDR1 is SGHRS and CDR2 YFSETQ.

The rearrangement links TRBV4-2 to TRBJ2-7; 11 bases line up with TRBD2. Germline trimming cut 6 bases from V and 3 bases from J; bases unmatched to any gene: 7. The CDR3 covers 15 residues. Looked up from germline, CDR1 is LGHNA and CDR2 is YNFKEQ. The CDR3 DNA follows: TGTGCCAGCAGTCTCGTGGGACTAGCGGACTACGAGCAGTACTTC. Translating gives CASSLVGLADYEQYF.

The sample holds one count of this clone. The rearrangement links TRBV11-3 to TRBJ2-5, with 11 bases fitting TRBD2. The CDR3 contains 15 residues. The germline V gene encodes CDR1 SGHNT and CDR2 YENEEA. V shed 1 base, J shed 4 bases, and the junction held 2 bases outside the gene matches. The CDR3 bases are TGTGCCAGCAGCTTAGGGGGGACTAGCGGAGAGACCCAGTACTTC. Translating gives CASSLGGTSGETQYF.

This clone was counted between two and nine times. CDR3 loop: CASRNEKLFF. Here the CDR3 DNA reads TGTGCCAGCCGTAATGAAAAACTGTTTTTT. The V and J genes are TRBV6-6 and TRBJ1-4; D unclear. The CDR3 extends over 10 amino acids. The germline V gene encodes CDR1 MNHNY and CDR2 SVGAGI (reference sequence). V was pared by 8 bases and J by 4 bases, with 2 bases between.

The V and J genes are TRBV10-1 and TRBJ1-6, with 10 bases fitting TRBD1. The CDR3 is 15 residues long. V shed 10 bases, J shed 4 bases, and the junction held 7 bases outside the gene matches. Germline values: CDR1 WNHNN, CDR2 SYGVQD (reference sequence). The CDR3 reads CANLDRGFYNSPLHF. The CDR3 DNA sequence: TGCGCCAACCTGGACAGGGGGTTTTATAATTCACCCCTCCACTTT.

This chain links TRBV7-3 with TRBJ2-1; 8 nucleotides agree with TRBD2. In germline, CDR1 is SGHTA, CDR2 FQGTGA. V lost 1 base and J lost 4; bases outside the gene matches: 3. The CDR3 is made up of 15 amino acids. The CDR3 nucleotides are TGTGCCAGCAGCTTAAGACTAGCGACTTACAATGAGCAGTTCTTC. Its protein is CASSLRLATYNEQFF.

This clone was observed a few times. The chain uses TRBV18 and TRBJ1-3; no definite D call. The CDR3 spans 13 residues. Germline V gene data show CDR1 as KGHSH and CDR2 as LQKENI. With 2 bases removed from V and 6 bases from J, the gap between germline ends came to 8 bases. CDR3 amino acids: CASSPSMANTIYF. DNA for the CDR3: TGTGCCAGCTCACCATCCATGGCAAACACCATATATTTT.

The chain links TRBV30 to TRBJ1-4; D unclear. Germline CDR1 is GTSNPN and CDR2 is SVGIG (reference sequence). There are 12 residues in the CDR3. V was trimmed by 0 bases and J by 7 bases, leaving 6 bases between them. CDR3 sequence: CAWSVVREKLFF. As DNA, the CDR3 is TGTGCCTGGAGTGTCGTTCGTGAAAAACTGTTTTTT.

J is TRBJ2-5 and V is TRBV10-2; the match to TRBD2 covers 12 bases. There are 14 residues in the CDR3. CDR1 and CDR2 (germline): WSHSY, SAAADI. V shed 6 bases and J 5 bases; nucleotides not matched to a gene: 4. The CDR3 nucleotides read TGCGCCAGCAGGACTAGCGGGGGTGGGGAGACCCAGTACTTC. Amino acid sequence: CASRTSGGGETQYF.

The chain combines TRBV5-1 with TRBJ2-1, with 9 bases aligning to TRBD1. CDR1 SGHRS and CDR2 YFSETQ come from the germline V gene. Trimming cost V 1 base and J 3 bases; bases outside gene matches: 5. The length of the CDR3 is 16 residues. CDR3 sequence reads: CASSLSWDRVYNEQFF. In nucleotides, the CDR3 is TGCGCCAGCAGCTTGTCCTGGGACAGGGTCTACAATGAGCAGTTCTTC. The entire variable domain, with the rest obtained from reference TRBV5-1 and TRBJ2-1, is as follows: KAGVTQTPRYLIKTRGQQVTLSCSPISGHRSVSWYQQTPGQGLQFLFEYFSETQRNKGNFPGRFSGRQFSNSRSEMNVSTLELGDSALYLCASSLSWDRVYNEQFFGPGTRLTVL.

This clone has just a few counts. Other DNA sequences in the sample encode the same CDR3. The CDR3 nucleotides are TGTGCCAGCAGCTTGAGGGACAGGGGCACTGAAGCTTTCTTT. Translation: CASSLRDRGTEAFF. The V gene is TRBV5-4, the J gene TRBJ1-1, with 10 bases fitting TRBD1. Looked up from germline, CDR1 is SGHNT and CDR2 is YYREEE (reference sequence). This CDR3 has 14 amino acids. Trimming at V came to 1 base and at J to 4 bases, leaving 1 base not matched to a gene.

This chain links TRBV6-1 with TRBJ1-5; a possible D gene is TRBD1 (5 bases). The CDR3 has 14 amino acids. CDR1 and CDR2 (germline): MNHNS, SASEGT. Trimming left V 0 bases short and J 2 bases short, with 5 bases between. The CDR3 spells CASSEAGGNQPQHF. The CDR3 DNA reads TGTGCCAGCAGTGAAGCAGGGGGCAATCAGCCCCAGCATTTT.

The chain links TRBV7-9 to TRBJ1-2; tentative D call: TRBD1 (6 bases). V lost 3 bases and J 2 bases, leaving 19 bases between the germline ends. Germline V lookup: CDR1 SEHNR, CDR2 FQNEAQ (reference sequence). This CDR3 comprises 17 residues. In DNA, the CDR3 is TGTGCCAGCAGCTTTGGCGCAACAGGGTTTGAAAACTATGGCTACACCTTC. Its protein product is CASSFGATGFENYGYTF. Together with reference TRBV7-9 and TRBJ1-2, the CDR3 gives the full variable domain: DTGVSQNPRHKITKRGQNVTFRCDPISEHNRLYWYRQTLGQGPEFLTYFQNEAQLEKSRLLSDRFSAERPKGSFSTLEIQRTEQGDSAMYLCASSFGATGFENYGYTFGSGTRLTVV.